This TCR beta chain was sequenced during a study of shared clonotypes between healthy human individuals. About the study: Each donor's CD8 memory used one plate, CD8 naive two, each CD4 subset three.

Germline CDR1 is SGHDT and CDR2 is YYEEEE. The V gene end was trimmed by 5 bases and the J gene end by 4 bases; junction bases not matched to a gene: 4. The CDR3 contains 13 residues. TCRdb keeps only in-frame clones here, not all; method: immunoSEQ multiplex PCR. The data show 850,000 to 1,200,000 clones, with approximately 68% seen just once and roughly 1.5% held by the top ten. Regarding this clone: Antigen: not known.

Notes on the study in general: The authors sampled blood alone, and tissue repertoires likely differ. What limited the represented genetic and exposure-history diversity was the small number of donors.

Memory CD4+ cells were the fraction left after CD45RA+ naive selection. The chain is built from TRBV5-6 and TRBJ1-2; TRBD1 aligns across 8 bases. This receptor was taken from a man between 18 and 35 years old in good health. Sequenced: memory CD4+ T cells sorted from blood. The subset was: CD45RA-negative fraction. The CDR3 coding sequence is TGTGCCAGCAGTCAAGACAGGGGCTATGGCTACACCTTC. Translating gives CASSQDRGYGYTF.